This T cell receptor beta chain stems from a study of CD8 T cells in acute hepatitis C reinfection. Findings of the study overall: All groups preferentially used TRBV04 and TRBV06, which was not due to overrepresentation in the naive pool.

Note on this clone: What it binds is unknown.

CDR1 SGHVS and CDR2 FQNEAQ come from the germline V gene. The junction had 9 bases not matched to a gene; V was cut back by 5 bases and J by 7 bases. The CDR3 runs to 14 residues. Time point given: naive CD8 control sorted from an acute-time-point sample. Every 3 months, donors from a Montreal cohort of people who inject drugs were followed. Dead cells were excluded, and live cells stained for CD3, CD8 and CD45RO. The method was immunoSEQ multiplex PCR; TCRdb's version includes in-frame clones alone and lacks a portion of them. Found here are 30,000 to 45,000 clones, approximately 83% of them singletons; the top ten hold approximately 10%.

Sequencing was carried out using naive CD8+ T cells from PBMCs. The rearrangement links TRBV7-8 to TRBJ1-2, with 8 bases that match TRBD1. The receptor was isolated from a young woman who spontaneously cleared hepatitis C infection. DNA of the CDR3: TGTGCCAGCAGCCCTGCGGGCAGGGGGCTTGGCTACACCTTC. This encodes CASSPAGRGLGYTF.